The rows below give T cell receptor beta chains drawn from one sample of a study of blood T cell repertoires in COVID-19. Sequenced by immunoSEQ multiplex PCR; TCRdb stores in-frame clones only, minus some. In the table there are tens of thousands of clones, 85% of which are singletons. Sequencing was done on a sample of peripheral blood. The receptors shown here come from a man older than 75 with acute or convalescent COVID-19. Each CDR3 is given with its conserved first and last residue. The order of the fields is CDR3 DNA, CDR3 protein, V gene, J gene, clone size, D gene. D genes are given only for firm matches. Expanded clones get a size class; other rows say once, few or many, or leave the size out.

cdr3_nt: TGTGCCAGCAGCGGTAGAGGTAGCGGGAAGAATGAGCAGTTCTTC
cdr3_aa: CASSGRGSGKNEQFF
v_call: TRBV9
j_call: TRBJ2-1
clone_size: .
d_call: TRBD2

cdr3_nt: TGTGCCAGCAGCTCCACAGGATATCACGGCTACACCTTC
cdr3_aa: CASSSTGYHGYTF
v_call: TRBV6-6
j_call: TRBJ1-2
clone_size: .
d_call: .

cdr3_nt: TGTGCAAGTCGCCCGACAGTTCGCTTCGGGAACACTGAAGCTTTCTTT
cdr3_aa: CASRPTVRFGNTEAFF
v_call: TRBV12-2
j_call: TRBJ1-1
clone_size: .
d_call: .

cdr3_nt: TGTGCCAGCAGTTACTCGAAAGGGGGCAGGGAAAAACTGTTTTTT
cdr3_aa: CASSYSKGGREKLFF
v_call: TRBV6-5
j_call: TRBJ1-4
clone_size: .
d_call: TRBD1

cdr3_nt: TGCAGCGTTGTTGGCGGGACTGGAAACACCATATATTTT
cdr3_aa: CSVVGGTGNTIYF
v_call: TRBV29-1
j_call: TRBJ1-3
clone_size: .
d_call: .

cdr3_nt: TGTGCCAGCAGCCAAGACGACAGGGCTTGGGAAAAACTGTTTTTT
cdr3_aa: CASSQDDRAWEKLFF
v_call: TRBV3-1/TRBV3-2
j_call: TRBJ1-4
clone_size: .
d_call: TRBD1

cdr3_nt: TGTGCCAGCAGCTTGACACTCGAGAATTCACCCCTCCACTTT
cdr3_aa: CASSLTLENSPLHF
v_call: TRBV7-6
j_call: TRBJ1-6
clone_size: few
d_call: .

cdr3_nt: TGTGCCAGCAGCTCTGCGGGACGGACCAACTATGGCTACACCTTC
cdr3_aa: CASSSAGRTNYGYTF
v_call: TRBV11-2
j_call: TRBJ1-2
clone_size: .
d_call: .

cdr3_nt: TGTGCCAGTAGGCAACCTGGCCAGGGTCGCTATGGCTACACCTTC
cdr3_aa: CASRQPGQGRYGYTF
v_call: TRBV19
j_call: TRBJ1-2
clone_size: once
d_call: .

cdr3_nt: TGTGCCAGCAGCTTTGTCCCAACAGGGATGAGTCAGTACTTC
cdr3_aa: CASSFVPTGMSQYF
v_call: TRBV7-2
j_call: TRBJ2-4
clone_size: .
d_call: .

cdr3_nt: TGTGCCAGCAGCGTTCGGACAGGCCCTAATGAAAAACTGTTTTTT
cdr3_aa: CASSVRTGPNEKLFF
v_call: TRBV9
j_call: TRBJ1-4
clone_size: .
d_call: TRBD1

cdr3_nt: TGTGCCAGCAGCTTATCCCGACAGATCTACGAGCAGTACTTC
cdr3_aa: CASSLSRQIYEQYF
v_call: TRBV7-2
j_call: TRBJ2-7
clone_size: .
d_call: .

cdr3_nt: TGTGCCTGGAGTGTAAGGGGGGGCAGGGTGAAAGCTAACTATGGCTACACCTTC
cdr3_aa: CAWSVRGGRVKANYGYTF
v_call: TRBV30
j_call: TRBJ1-2
clone_size: .
d_call: .

cdr3_nt: TGTGCCAGCAGCTTGACAATCAACCATGGCTACACCTTC
cdr3_aa: CASSLTINHGYTF
v_call: TRBV7-2
j_call: TRBJ1-2
clone_size: .
d_call: .

cdr3_nt: TGTGCCACCAGTGATTCTCCCCACACAGGGGCGATCAATGAGCAGTTCTTC
cdr3_aa: CATSDSPHTGAINEQFF
v_call: TRBV24-1
j_call: TRBJ2-1
clone_size: .
d_call: TRBD1

cdr3_nt: TGTGCCTGGAGTGGACTAGCGGGAGTCGGGTGGGATACGCAGTATTTT
cdr3_aa: CAWSGLAGVGWDTQYF
v_call: TRBV30
j_call: TRBJ2-3
clone_size: .
d_call: TRBD2

cdr3_nt: TGCGCCAGTACACAGGATCCCCTATCGTATGGCTACACCTTC
cdr3_aa: CASTQDPLSYGYTF
v_call: TRBV4-3
j_call: TRBJ1-2
clone_size: .
d_call: .

cdr3_nt: TGTGCCAGCAGCTTAGCATCTAGCGGGAGTGCGAACATTCAGTACTTC
cdr3_aa: CASSLASSGSANIQYF
v_call: TRBV7-2
j_call: TRBJ2-4
clone_size: .
d_call: TRBD2

cdr3_nt: TGTGCCAGCAGTGCCCAGGGGATCTACGAGCAGTACTTC
cdr3_aa: CASSAQGIYEQYF
v_call: TRBV2
j_call: TRBJ2-7
clone_size: once
d_call: .

cdr3_nt: TGTGCCACCAGTGTAGAAGATACGCAGTATTTT
cdr3_aa: CATSVEDTQYF
v_call: TRBV24-1
j_call: TRBJ2-3
clone_size: once
d_call: .

cdr3_nt: TGCGCCAGCTCCACAGACGTTAACTATGGCTACACCTTC
cdr3_aa: CASSTDVNYGYTF
v_call: TRBV5-1
j_call: TRBJ1-2
clone_size: .
d_call: .

cdr3_nt: TGTGCCAGCAGCTTAGTAGTCGGGACAGGGTGGGCAGATACGCAGTATTTT
cdr3_aa: CASSLVVGTGWADTQYF
v_call: TRBV11-3
j_call: TRBJ2-3
clone_size: .
d_call: TRBD1

cdr3_nt: TGTGCCAGCAGCCGGGGGGTTCTAAACACCGGGGAGCTGTTTTTT
cdr3_aa: CASSRGVLNTGELFF
v_call: TRBV3-1/TRBV3-2
j_call: TRBJ2-2
clone_size: .
d_call: .

cdr3_nt: TGTGCCAGCAGCCCAGGCCGGAACTCCTACGAGCAGTACTTC
cdr3_aa: CASSPGRNSYEQYF
v_call: TRBV7-6
j_call: TRBJ2-7
clone_size: .
d_call: .